This T cell receptor (beta chain) appears in the sequencing data of a study of T-cell reconstitution after alpha-beta-depleted transplantation in children. Unique molecular identifiers featured in how the TCRbeta library was prepared. One entry per CDR3 protein, called by TCRdb with MiXCR from the PCR reads. The sample includes 600,000 to 700,000 distinct CDR3 sequences, 16% of them seen just once. This clonotype appeared many times. The receptor was derived from a human donor who donated a stem cell graft to a child with acute myeloid leukemia. The material sequenced was PBMCs from the stem cell graft donor, taken from the stem cell graft.

CDR3 protein: CASSLWDDSNQPQHF. DNA for the CDR3: TGTGCCAGCAGCCTTTGGGACGATAGCAATCAGCCCCAGCATTTT. This chain joins TRBV5-5 and TRBJ1-5, with a tentative D call TRBD1 (5 bases). The germline V and J ends were trimmed by 4 bases and 0 bases, with 11 bases remaining between them. There are 15 residues in the CDR3. The germline V gene has CDR1 SGHKS and CDR2 YYEKEE (reference sequence).